These 9 T cell receptor beta chains came from one sample sequenced in a study of OX40 agonist ivuxolimab in advanced cancers. Some clones are missing from TCRdb's copy, which holds only in-frame ones; the method was immunoSEQ multiplex PCR. The data hold about 82,000 clones, with roughly 85% observed a single time. The sequencing used CD4+ or CD8+ T cells sorted from blood, collected in a trial of the OX40 agonist ivuxolimab. Every receptor here comes from an adult with an advanced solid tumor such as melanoma, head and neck, liver or kidney cancer.

The V gene is TRBV9, the J gene TRBJ2-2; 9 positions match TRBD1. V lost 1 base and J lost 5; bases outside the gene matches: 6. This CDR3 has 16 residues. Germline V lookup: CDR1 SGDLS, CDR2 YYNGEE. The CDR3 region has the DNA TGTGCCAGCAGCGTATCCACAGGGGGCAGGACCGGGGAGCTGTTTTTT. It codes for CASSVSTGGRTGELFF.

This chain uses TRBV11-2 with TRBJ1-1, with 8 bases fitting TRBD1. J gave up 1 base and V 1 base, and 5 bases lay outside the gene matches. CDR3 length: 16 residues. Germline assignment: CDR1 SGHAT and CDR2 FQNNGV. DNA of the CDR3: TGTGCCAGCAGCTTAGTTGAAGGACAGGGGAACACTGAAGCTTTCTTT. Amino acid sequence: CASSLVEGQGNTEAFF.

This chain uses TRBV18 with TRBJ2-6; 8 nucleotides line up with TRBD1. Per germline, CDR1 KGHSH and CDR2 LQKENI. V was clipped by 2 bases and J by 2 bases; unmatched bases: 5. The CDR3 length is 17 residues. The CDR3 loop reads CASSPSNRGTGANVLTF. DNA of the CDR3: TGTGCCAGCTCACCAAGTAACAGGGGGACTGGGGCCAACGTCCTGACTTTC.

The chain combines TRBV27 with TRBJ2-1; D is possibly TRBD1 (6 bases). Germline CDR1 and CDR2: MNHEY and SMNVEV (reference sequence). CDR3 length: 16 amino acids. Trimming shortened V by 1 base and J by 0 bases, and 10 bases separated the two germline ends. CDR3 sequence reads: CASSLYQGNSYNEQFF. DNA of the CDR3: TGTGCCAGCAGTTTATATCAGGGGAACTCCTACAATGAGCAGTTCTTC.

The sample holds a few counts of this clone. V gene TRBV29-1 combines with J gene TRBJ1-6, with 8 positions matching TRBD1. Germline V gene sequence: CDR1 SQVTM, CDR2 ANQGSEA. The CDR3 consists of 13 residues. Trimming took 4 bases from V and 7 from J; bases not matched to a gene: 3. CDR3 coding DNA: TGCAGCGTTGGACAGGGGTCGAATTCACCCCTCCACTTT. Its protein product is CSVGQGSNSPLHF.

This clone was detected ten times or more. The rearrangement joins TRBV11-2 to TRBJ1-6; D not certain. The ends were cut back, 0 bases at V and 7 bases at J, with 4 bases in the middle. Germline CDR1 reads SGHAT; CDR2 reads FQNNGV. The CDR3 spans 13 residues. The CDR3 spells CASSLERNSPLHF. The CDR3 DNA sequence: TGTGCCAGCAGCTTAGAACGGAATTCACCCCTCCACTTT.

The chain recombines TRBV11-1 with TRBJ2-2; D assignment may be TRBD1 or TRBD2 (6 bases each). Germline V gene sequence: CDR1 SGHAT, CDR2 FQDESV (reference sequence). CDR3 length equals 14 residues. Deletions cut 5 bases from V and 6 bases from J, with 13 bases between. CDR3: CASSLAGGAGELFF. DNA for the CDR3: TGTGCCAGCAGCCTGGCCGGGGGCGCCGGGGAGCTGTTTTTT.

The chain carries TRBV9 and TRBJ2-7; D is perhaps TRBD1 (6 bases). V shed 4 bases and J shed 4 bases, with 18 bases lying between them. The CDR3 is made up of 15 amino acids. Germline lookup yields CDR1 SGDLS and CDR2 YYNGEE. The CDR3, as DNA: TGTGCCAGCAGCCCTCGAATGGGGGCAACGTACGAGCAGTACTTC. Translation gives CASSPRMGATYEQYF.

The rearrangement links TRBV6-1 to TRBJ1-3, with D possibly being TRBD1 (5 bases). Deletions cut 2 bases from V and 5 bases from J, with 13 bases between. CDR1 and CDR2 (germline): MNHNS, SASEGT. The CDR3 consists of 15 residues. DNA of the CDR3: TGTGCCAGCAGTGAAACAGGAAGTCTCAGAAACACCATATATTTT. Amino acids: CASSETGSLRNTIYF.